This is a list of T cell receptor beta chains from one sample in a study of human T cells and chemical hapten exposure. A single record per CDR3 protein comes from TCRdb applying MiXCR to the RACE reads. The repertoire holds around 130,000 distinct CDR3 sequences, with approximately 11% as singletons. Here the sequenced sample was whole blood, taken in connection with sensitization to the hapten diphenylcyclopropenone (DPC). The receptors come from a woman in her forties or fifties with alopecia areata. Some clones in this sample may be carry-over from other donors' samples. CDR3s include the opening cysteine and the closing phenylalanine or tryptophan. Fields, in order: clone size, V gene, J gene, D gene, CDR3 DNA, CDR3 protein. A D gene is named only where the DNA matches it firmly. Size is omitted from some rows. Given values are once, few, many or a class for expanded clones.

NA,TRBV11-3,TRBJ2-1,NA,TGTGCCAGCAGCTGGGCGGTCCATGGCGATGAGCAGTTCTTC,CASSWAVHGDEQFF
NA,TRBV3-1,TRBJ1-3,NA,TGTGCCAGCAGCCCATGGACCTCTGGAAACACCATATATTTT,CASSPWTSGNTIYF
many,TRBV4-3,TRBJ2-3,TRBD2,TGCGCCAGCAGCCAAGATTGGGCGGGAGGCACAGATACGCAGTATTTT,CASSQDWAGGTDTQYF
few,TRBV18,TRBJ1-2,TRBD1,TGTGCCAGCTCACCAACAGGGGATGGCTACACCTTC,CASSPTGDGYTF
NA,TRBV20-1,TRBJ1-2,NA,TGCAGTGCTAAACGGACGGGAGTGGACTATGGCTACACCTTC,CSAKRTGVDYGYTF
few,TRBV28,TRBJ2-5,TRBD2,TGTGCCAGCAGCCCGCCGGGACTAGCGGGCCCAGGATACTTC,CASSPPGLAGPGYF
few,TRBV20-1,TRBJ1-2,NA,TGCAGTGCTAACCTCAGGGGAGGGTATGGCTACACCTTC,CSANLRGGYGYTF
NA,TRBV6-2/TRBV6-3,TRBJ2-3,NA,TGTGCCAGCAGTTTGGGACTCGACACAGATACGCAGTATTTT,CASSLGLDTDTQYF
few,TRBV5-1,TRBJ1-3,TRBD1,TGCGCCAGCAGTTCCGGGACAGGGGCCGGAAACACCATATATTTT,CASSSGTGAGNTIYF
NA,TRBV29-1,TRBJ1-1,TRBD1,TGCAGCGCCGTGACAGGGTTGGGCACTGAAGCTTTCTTT,CSAVTGLGTEAFF
few,TRBV9,TRBJ2-1,NA,TGTGCCAGCAGCGCATGGCCCGCGGGTGAGCAGTTCTTC,CASSAWPAGEQFF
few,TRBV6-2/TRBV6-3,TRBJ1-1,NA,TGTCCCCATCTTGGGACTGAAGCTTTCTTT,CPHLGTEAFF
many,TRBV18,TRBJ2-5,TRBD2,TGTGCCAGCTCACCAATTTTTACTAGCGTGGGGGAGACCCAGTACTTC,CASSPIFTSVGETQYF
few,TRBV7-2,TRBJ2-3,NA,TGTGCCAGCAGCCAGGGGGGGTCAGATACGCAGTATTTT,CASSQGGSDTQYF
NA,TRBV6-2/TRBV6-3,TRBJ1-2,TRBD1,TGTGCCAGCAGGCAGGGGGAGCGTGGCTACACCTTC,CASRQGERGYTF
few,TRBV2,TRBJ1-1,NA,TGTGCCAGCAGTGGTACAGGGTTTACTGAAGCTTTCTTT,CASSGTGFTEAFF
many,TRBV6-1,TRBJ2-7,NA,TGTGCCAGCAGTGATCGGGGCTACGAGCAGTACTTC,CASSDRGYEQYF
few,TRBV3-1,TRBJ2-7,NA,TGTGCCAGCAGCCAAGAAACCGGGGCCGACTACGAGCAGTACTTC,CASSQETGADYEQYF
NA,TRBV29-1,TRBJ2-5,TRBD2,TGCAGCGTTGATTCGGGGGGGCTCGTGGAGACCCAGTACTTC,CSVDSGGLVETQYF
many,TRBV28,TRBJ2-5,NA,TGTGCCAGCAGCGCCATTGGTGGCGGGACCATCCAAGAGACCCAGTACTTC,CASSAIGGGTIQETQYF
few,TRBV6-1,TRBJ2-7,NA,TGTGCCAGCAGGCCCCCCGGGGCCTACGAGCAGTACTTC,CASRPPGAYEQYF
NA,TRBV7-9,TRBJ1-5,NA,TGTGCCAGCAGCTTAGACGCAAGCAATCAGCCCCAGCATTTT,CASSLDASNQPQHF
few,TRBV29-1,TRBJ2-1,NA,TGCAGCGTTGAATTAAGAGGGAGAGGGTACAATGAGCAGTTCTTC,CSVELRGRGYNEQFF
NA,TRBV4-2,TRBJ1-6,NA,TGTGCCAGCAGCCAAGATAGCGGGGGTAATGCACCCCTCCACTTT,CASSQDSGGNAPLHF
many,TRBV27,TRBJ1-2,NA,TGTGCCAGCAGTTATGAGGGTAACTATGGCTACACCTTC,CASSYEGNYGYTF
NA,TRBV7-9,TRBJ2-6,NA,TGTGCCAGCAGCTTAACGGCGTCTGGGGCCAACGTCCTGACTTTC,CASSLTASGANVLTF
few,TRBV6-5,TRBJ2-7,NA,TGTGCCAGCAGTCTGGGGCTTTCCTACGAGCAGTACTTC,CASSLGLSYEQYF
few,TRBV12-5,TRBJ1-1,TRBD1,TGTGCTAGTGGGCCGGGACAGGGGATCGAAGCTTTCTTT,CASGPGQGIEAFF
NA,TRBV27,TRBJ2-7,NA,TGTGCCAGCTCTACGGACTCCCGGGGATTAGGTGGGCAGTACTTC,CASSTDSRGLGGQYF
many,TRBV28,TRBJ2-7,NA,TGTGCCAGCCCTCCCGAGGGGGGGGTCATTCTCCACGAGCAGTACTTC,CASPPEGGVILHEQYF
NA,TRBV6-5,TRBJ1-3,NA,TGTGCCAGCACGAAGGACAATTCTGGAAACACCATATATTTT,CASTKDNSGNTIYF
few,TRBV20-1,TRBJ1-1,NA,TGCAGTGCCTTACAGGGTAGGGGGTCGATGACTGAAGCTTTCTTT,CSALQGRGSMTEAFF
few,TRBV12-3/TRBV12-4,TRBJ2-6,NA,TGTGCCAGCAGTTTCCTCCAGGGGACCAGCTCTGGGGCCAACGTCCTGACTTTC,CASSFLQGTSSGANVLTF
NA,TRBV20-1,TRBJ2-5,NA,TGCAGTGCTACAGGGAACCAAGAGACCCAGTACTTC,CSATGNQETQYF